This T cell receptor beta chain was identified in a study of blood T cells in healthy people across ages. Next came a second PCR, run for about 7 to 11 cycles, which used a sample-barcoded 5' primer along with a J-beta primer mix. Tags on each cDNA molecule came from a template-switch adaptor with 12 random nucleotides. MiXCR was run by TCRdb on the 5' RACE reads, yielding one entry per CDR3 protein. The profile shows about 1,400,000 distinct CDR3 sequences, approximately 59% of them singletons. PBMCs were isolated at a quantity of at least 7 million per sample. CDR3 size: 15 residues. The J segment lost 5 bases and the V segment lost 1 base, leaving 8 bases of the junction unmatched. Germline CDR1 is MNHEY and CDR2 is SMNVEV (reference sequence).

This TCR came from a man aged 18 to 29 in good health. The V and J genes are TRBV27 and TRBJ2-7; 7 bases align to TRBD2. Sample: blood. The CDR3 reads CASSLYGGSSNEQYF. CDR3 DNA: TGTGCCAGCAGTTTATATGGCGGGAGTTCAAACGAGCAGTACTTC.